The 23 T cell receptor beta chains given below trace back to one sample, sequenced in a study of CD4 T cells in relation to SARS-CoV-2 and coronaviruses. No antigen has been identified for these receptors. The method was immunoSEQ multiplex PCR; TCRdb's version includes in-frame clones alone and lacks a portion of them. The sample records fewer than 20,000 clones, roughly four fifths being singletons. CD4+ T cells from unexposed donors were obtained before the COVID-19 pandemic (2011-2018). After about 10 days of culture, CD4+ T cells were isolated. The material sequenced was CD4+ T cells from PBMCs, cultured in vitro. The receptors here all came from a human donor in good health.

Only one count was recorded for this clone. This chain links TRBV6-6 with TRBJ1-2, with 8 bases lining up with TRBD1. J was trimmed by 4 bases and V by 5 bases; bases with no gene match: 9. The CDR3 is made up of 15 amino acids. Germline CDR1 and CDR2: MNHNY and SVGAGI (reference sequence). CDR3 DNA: TGTGCCAGCAGTACCGGGGACAGGAGGGGCTATGGCTACACCTTC. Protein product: CASSTGDRRGYGYTF.

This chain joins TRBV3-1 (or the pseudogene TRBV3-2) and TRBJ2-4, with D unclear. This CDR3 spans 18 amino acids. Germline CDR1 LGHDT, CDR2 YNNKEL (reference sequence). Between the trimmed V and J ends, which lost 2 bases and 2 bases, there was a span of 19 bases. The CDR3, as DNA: TGTGCCAGCAGCCAACCCTTCAGGCGTACCCTGTCCAAAAACATTCAGTACTTC. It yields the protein CASSQPFRRTLSKNIQYF.

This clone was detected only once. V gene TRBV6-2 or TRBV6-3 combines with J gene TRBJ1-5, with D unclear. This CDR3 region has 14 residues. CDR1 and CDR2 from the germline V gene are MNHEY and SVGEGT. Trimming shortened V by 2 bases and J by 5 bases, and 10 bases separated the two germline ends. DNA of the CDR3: TGTGCCAGCAGTTACGTGGACTTCGATCAGCCCCAGCATTTT. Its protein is CASSYVDFDQPQHF.

CDR3 nucleotides: TGTGCCAGCAGTATCCGTGAGACCCAGTACTTC. Translated: CASSIRETQYF. J is TRBJ2-5 and V is TRBV6-2 or TRBV6-3, with D unresolved. CDR3 length: 11 amino acids. Germline CDR1 and CDR2: MNHEY and SVGEGT. Trimming took off 5 bases at V and 5 bases at J, with 6 bases between the two ends.

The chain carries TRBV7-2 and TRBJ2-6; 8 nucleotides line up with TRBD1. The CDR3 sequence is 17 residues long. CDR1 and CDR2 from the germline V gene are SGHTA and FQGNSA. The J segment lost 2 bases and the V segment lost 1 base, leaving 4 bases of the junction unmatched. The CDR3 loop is CASSLGVGQAGANVLTF. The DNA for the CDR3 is TGTGCCAGCAGCTTAGGCGTGGGACAGGCTGGGGCCAACGTCCTGACTTTC. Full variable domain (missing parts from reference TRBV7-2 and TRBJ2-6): GAGVSQSPSNKVTEKGKDVELRCDPISGHTALYWYRQSLGQGLEFLIYFQGNSAPDKSGLPSDRFSAERTGGSVSTLTIQRTQQEDSAVYLCASSLGVGQAGANVLTFGAGSRLTVL.

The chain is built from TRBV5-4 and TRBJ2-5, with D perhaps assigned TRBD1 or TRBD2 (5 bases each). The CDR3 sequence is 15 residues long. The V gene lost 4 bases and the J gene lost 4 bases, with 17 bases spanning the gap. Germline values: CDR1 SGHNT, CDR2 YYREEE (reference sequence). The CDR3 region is CASSRDHTLGETQYF. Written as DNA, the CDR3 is TGTGCCAGCAGCCGGGACCATACTTTGGGAGAGACCCAGTACTTC.

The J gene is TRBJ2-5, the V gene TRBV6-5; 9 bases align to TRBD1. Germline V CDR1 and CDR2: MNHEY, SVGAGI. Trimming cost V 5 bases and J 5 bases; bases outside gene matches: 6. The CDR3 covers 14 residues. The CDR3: CASSRGTGWETQYF. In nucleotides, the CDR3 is TGTGCCAGCAGTCGCGGGACAGGGTGGGAGACCCAGTACTTC.

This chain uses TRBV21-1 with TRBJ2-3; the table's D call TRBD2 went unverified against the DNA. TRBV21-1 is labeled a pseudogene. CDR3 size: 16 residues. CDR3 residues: CASSKAGGPGTDTQYF. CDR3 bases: TGTGCCAGCAGCAAAGCGGGAGGGCCCGGCACAGATACGCAGTATTTT.

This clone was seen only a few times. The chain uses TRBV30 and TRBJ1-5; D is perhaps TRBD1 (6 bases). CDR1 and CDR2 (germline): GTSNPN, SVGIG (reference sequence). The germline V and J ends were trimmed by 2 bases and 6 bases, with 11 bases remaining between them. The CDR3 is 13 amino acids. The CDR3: CAWSPRGGQPQHF. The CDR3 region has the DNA TGTGCCTGGAGTCCCAGGGGCGGTCAGCCCCAGCATTTT.

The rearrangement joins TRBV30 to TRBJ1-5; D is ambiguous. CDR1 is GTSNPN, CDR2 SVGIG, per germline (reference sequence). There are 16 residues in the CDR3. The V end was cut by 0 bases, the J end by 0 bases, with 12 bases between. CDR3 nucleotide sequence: TGTGCCTGGAGTGTACGGACGGGGTATAGCAATCAGCCCCAGCATTTT. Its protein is CAWSVRTGYSNQPQHF. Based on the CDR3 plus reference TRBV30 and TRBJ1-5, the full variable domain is SQTIHQWPATLVQPVGSPLSLECTVEGTSNPNLYWYRQAAGRGLQLLFYSVGIGQISSEVPQNLSASRPQDRQFILSSKKLLLSDSGFYLCAWSVRTGYSNQPQHFGDGTRLSIL.

The CDR3 loop is CASSIVSGGLVDEQFF. In DNA form, the CDR3 reads TGTGCCAGTAGTATAGTTAGCGGGGGACTTGTCGATGAGCAGTTCTTC. The chain combines TRBV19 with TRBJ2-1; 9 bases are a match to TRBD2. J lost 8 bases, V lost 1 base, and 9 bases had no gene match. CDR1 and CDR2 from the germline V gene are LNHDA and SQIVND (reference sequence). This CDR3 has 16 residues.

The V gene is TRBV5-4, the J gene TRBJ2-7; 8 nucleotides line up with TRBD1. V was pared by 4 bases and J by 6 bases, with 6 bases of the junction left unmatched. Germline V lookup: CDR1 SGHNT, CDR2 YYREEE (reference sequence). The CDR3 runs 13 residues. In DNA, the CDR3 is TGTGCCAGCAGCCCAGGGACAGGCGGCGAGCAGTACTTC. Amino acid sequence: CASSPGTGGEQYF.

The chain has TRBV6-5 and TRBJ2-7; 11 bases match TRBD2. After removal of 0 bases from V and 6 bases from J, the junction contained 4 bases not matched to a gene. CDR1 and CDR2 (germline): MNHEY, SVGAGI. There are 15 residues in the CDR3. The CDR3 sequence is CASSYSRLAGSEQYF. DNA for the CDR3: TGTGCCAGCAGTTACTCGAGACTAGCGGGGAGCGAGCAGTACTTC.

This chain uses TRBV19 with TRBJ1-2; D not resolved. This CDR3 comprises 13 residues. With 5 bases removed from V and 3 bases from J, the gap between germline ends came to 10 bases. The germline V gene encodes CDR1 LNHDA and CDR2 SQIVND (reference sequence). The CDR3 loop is CASSVKFHYGYTF. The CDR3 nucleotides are TGTGCCAGTAGTGTGAAATTTCACTATGGCTACACCTTC.

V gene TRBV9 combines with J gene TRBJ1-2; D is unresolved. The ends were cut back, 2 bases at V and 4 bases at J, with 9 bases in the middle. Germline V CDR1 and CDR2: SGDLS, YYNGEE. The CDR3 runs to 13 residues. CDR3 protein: CASSVGRPYGYTF. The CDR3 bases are TGTGCCAGCAGCGTCGGACGGCCCTATGGCTACACCTTC.

The CDR3 spells CASQETGGYNEQFF. Written as DNA, the CDR3 is TGTGCCAGCCAAGAGACAGGGGGATACAATGAGCAGTTCTTC. The J gene is TRBJ2-1, the V gene TRBV2, with TRBD1 matching over 9 bases. Trimming at V came to 8 bases and at J to 4 bases, leaving 6 bases not matched to a gene. Germline V lookup: CDR1 SNHLY, CDR2 FYNNEI. CDR3 length: 14 residues.

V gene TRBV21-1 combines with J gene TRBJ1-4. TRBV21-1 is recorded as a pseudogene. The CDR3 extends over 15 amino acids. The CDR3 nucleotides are TGTGCCAGCAGCAAAGCGTCGAGGGGCAATGAAAAACTGTTTTTT. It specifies CASSKASRGNEKLFF.

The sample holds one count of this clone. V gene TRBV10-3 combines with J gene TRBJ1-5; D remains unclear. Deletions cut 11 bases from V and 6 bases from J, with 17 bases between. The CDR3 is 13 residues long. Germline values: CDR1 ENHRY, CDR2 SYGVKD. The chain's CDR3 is CAVTAGERQPQHF. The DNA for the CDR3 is TGTGCCGTCACAGCGGGAGAGCGTCAGCCCCAGCATTTT.

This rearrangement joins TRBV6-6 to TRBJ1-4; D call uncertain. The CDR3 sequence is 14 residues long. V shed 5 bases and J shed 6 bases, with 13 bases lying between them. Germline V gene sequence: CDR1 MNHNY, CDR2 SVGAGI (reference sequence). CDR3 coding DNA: TGTGCCAGCAGTATGGCCAGGTTGGATGAAAAACTGTTTTTT. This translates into CASSMARLDEKLFF.

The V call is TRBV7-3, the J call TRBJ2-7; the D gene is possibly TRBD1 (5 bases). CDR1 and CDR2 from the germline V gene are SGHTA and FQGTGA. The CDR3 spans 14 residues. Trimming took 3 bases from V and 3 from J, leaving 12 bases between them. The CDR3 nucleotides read TGTGCCAGCAGCTTGCAGGGCAAAGGCTACGAGCAGTACTTC. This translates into CASSLQGKGYEQYF.

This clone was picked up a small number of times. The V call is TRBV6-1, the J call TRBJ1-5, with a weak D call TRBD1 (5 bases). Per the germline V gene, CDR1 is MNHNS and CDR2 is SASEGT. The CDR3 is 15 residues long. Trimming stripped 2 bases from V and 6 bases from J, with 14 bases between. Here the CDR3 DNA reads TGTGCCAGCAGTGAAATCGACGGGGGAGGTCAGCCCCAGCATTTT. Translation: CASSEIDGGGQPQHF.

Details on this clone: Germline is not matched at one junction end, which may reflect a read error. The CDR3 spells CASSVGHQSIYVYTF. The CDR3 nucleotides are TGTGCCAGCAGCGTCGGACACCAATCCATATATGTCTACACCTTC. The chain links TRBV5-4 to TRBJ1-2; TRBD1 is a possible D gene (5 bases). The CDR3 covers 15 residues. Germline CDR1 reads SGHNT; CDR2 reads YYREEE (reference sequence).

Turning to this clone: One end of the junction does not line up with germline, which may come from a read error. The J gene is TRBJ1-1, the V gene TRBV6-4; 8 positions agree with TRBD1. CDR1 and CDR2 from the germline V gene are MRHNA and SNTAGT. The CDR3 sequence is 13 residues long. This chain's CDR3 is CASSEIPRGPFPF. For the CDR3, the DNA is TGTGCCAGCAGTGAAATCCCCAGGGGGCCGTTCCCCTTT.